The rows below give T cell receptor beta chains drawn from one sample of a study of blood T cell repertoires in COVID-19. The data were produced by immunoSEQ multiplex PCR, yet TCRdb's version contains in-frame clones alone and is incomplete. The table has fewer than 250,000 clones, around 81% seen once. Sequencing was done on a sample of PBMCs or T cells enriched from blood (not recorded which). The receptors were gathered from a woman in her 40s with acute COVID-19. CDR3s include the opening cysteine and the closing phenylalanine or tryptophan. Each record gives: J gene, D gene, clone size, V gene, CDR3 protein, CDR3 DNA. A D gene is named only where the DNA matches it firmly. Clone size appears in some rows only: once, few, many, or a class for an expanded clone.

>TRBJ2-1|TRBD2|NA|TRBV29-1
CSVEDTLAGVYEQFF
TGCAGCGTTGAAGATACACTAGCGGGAGTGTATGAGCAGTTCTTC
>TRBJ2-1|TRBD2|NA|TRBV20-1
CSASPRELSYNEQFF
TGCAGTGCTAGTCCGCGGGAGCTGAGCTACAATGAGCAGTTCTTC
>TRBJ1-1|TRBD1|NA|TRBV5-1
CASSLGDRGWTEAFF
TGCGCCAGCAGCTTGGGGGACAGGGGATGGACTGAAGCTTTCTTT
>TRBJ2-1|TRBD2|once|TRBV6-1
CASSEAGRTSGYNEQFF
TGTGCCAGCAGTGAAGCCGGCAGGACTAGCGGCTACAATGAGCAGTTCTTC
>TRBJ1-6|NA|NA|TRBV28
CASTQGTFGSPLHF
TGTGCCAGCACTCAGGGAACGTTCGGTTCACCCCTCCACTTT
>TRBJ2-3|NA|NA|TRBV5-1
CASSPQRAVTDTQYF
TGCGCCAGCAGCCCCCAGCGAGCGGTGACAGATACGCAGTATTTT
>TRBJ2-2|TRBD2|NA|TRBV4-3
CASSWAGGPSGELFF
TGCGCCAGCAGTTGGGCGGGAGGGCCGTCCGGGGAGCTGTTTTTT
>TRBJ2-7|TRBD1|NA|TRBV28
CASRAGQGIYEQYF
TGTGCCAGCAGGGCGGGACAGGGAATATACGAGCAGTACTTC
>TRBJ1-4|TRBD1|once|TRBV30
CAWSWGQGNEKLFF
TGTGCCTGGAGTTGGGGACAGGGCAATGAAAAACTGTTTTTT
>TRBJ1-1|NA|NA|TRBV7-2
CASSLTENTEAFF
TGTGCCAGCAGCTTAACTGAGAACACTGAAGCTTTCTTT
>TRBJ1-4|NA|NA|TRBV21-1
CASSKDVGGNEKLFF
TGTGCCAGCAGCAAAGACGTGGGGGGAAATGAAAAACTGTTTTTT
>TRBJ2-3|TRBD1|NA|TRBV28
CASNSNDRDTDTQYF
TGTGCCAGCAATTCTAACGACAGGGACACAGATACGCAGTATTTT
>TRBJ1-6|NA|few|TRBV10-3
CAISERGSSYNSPLHF
TGTGCCATCAGTGAGAGGGGGAGCTCCTATAATTCACCCCTCCACTTT
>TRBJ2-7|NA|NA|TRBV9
CASSVVEVYGEQYF
TGTGCCAGCAGCGTAGTCGAGGTTTACGGCGAGCAGTACTTC
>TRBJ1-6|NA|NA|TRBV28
CASSLGRGDSPLHF
TGTGCCAGCAGTTTGGGGAGGGGAGATTCACCCCTCCACTTT
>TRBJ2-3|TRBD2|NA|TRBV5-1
CASSDGARGRVDTQYF
TGCGCCAGCAGCGACGGGGCGCGGGGGAGGGTAGATACGCAGTATTTT
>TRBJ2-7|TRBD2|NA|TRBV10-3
CAISEFAGGPYEQYF
TGTGCCATCAGTGAGTTTGCGGGGGGGCCCTACGAGCAGTACTTC
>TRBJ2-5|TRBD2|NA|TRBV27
CASRWAGGVSETQYF
TGTGCCAGCCGATGGGCGGGGGGAGTGTCTGAGACCCAGTACTTC
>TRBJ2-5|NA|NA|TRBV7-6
CASSLPSGETQYF
TGTGCCAGCAGCTTACCTTCAGGAGAGACCCAGTACTTC
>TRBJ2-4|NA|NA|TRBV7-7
CASSLPRDFENIQYF
TGTGCTAGCAGCTTACCCCGGGACTTTGAAAACATTCAGTACTTC
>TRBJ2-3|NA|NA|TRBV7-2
CASSWRASSTDTQYF
TGTGCCAGCTCCTGGCGGGCTTCTAGCACAGATACGCAGTATTTT
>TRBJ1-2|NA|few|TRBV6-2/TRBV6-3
CASSYTAAGGTF
TGTGCCAGCAGTTACACAGCCGCCGGGGGCACCTTC
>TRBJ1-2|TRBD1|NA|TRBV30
CAWSGGQGYYGYTF
TGTGCCTGGAGTGGGGGACAGGGCTACTATGGCTACACCTTC
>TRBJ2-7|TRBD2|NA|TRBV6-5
CASKRQRESYEQYF
TGTGCCAGTAAGAGACAGCGGGAGTCCTACGAGCAGTACTTC
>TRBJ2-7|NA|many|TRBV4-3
CASSQEPTSSYEQYF
TGCGCCAGCAGCCAAGAGCCGACTAGCTCCTACGAGCAGTACTTC
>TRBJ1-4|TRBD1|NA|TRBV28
CASSPSTGAGEKLFF
TGTGCCAGCAGTCCCTCAACAGGGGCAGGAGAAAAACTGTTTTTT
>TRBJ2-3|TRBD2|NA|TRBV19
CASSILGGRSRGPDTQYF
TGTGCCAGTAGTATCCTGGGCGGGAGGTCTCGAGGGCCAGATACGCAGTATTTT
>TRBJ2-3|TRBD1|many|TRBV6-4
CASSDSGTGGPDTQYF
TGTGCCAGCAGTGACTCCGGGACAGGGGGGCCAGATACGCAGTATTTT
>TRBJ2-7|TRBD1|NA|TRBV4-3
CASSHSGTGESYEQYF
TGCGCCAGCAGCCATTCCGGGACAGGGGAATCCTACGAGCAGTACTTC
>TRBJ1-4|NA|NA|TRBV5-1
CASSLDPGFEEKLFF
TGCGCCAGCAGCCTGGATCCGGGTTTTGAAGAAAAACTGTTTTTT
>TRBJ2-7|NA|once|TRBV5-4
CASSSGGESSYEQYF
TGTGCCAGCAGCTCCGGGGGTGAAAGCTCCTACGAGCAGTACTTC
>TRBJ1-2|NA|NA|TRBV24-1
CATSATEYYGYTF
TGTGCCACCAGTGCCACCGAGTACTATGGCTACACCTTC
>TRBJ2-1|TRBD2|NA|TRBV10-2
CASRPSGGNEQFF
TGCGCCAGCAGGCCTAGCGGGGGGAATGAGCAGTTCTTC
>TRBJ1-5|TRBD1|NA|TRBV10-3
CAISESSGGGNQPQHF
TGTGCCATCAGTGAGTCGTCAGGGGGAGGCAATCAGCCCCAGCATTTT
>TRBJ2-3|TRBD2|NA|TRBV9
CASSPTPGLAGSTDTQYF
TGTGCCAGCAGCCCGACCCCGGGACTAGCGGGAAGCACAGATACGCAGTATTTT
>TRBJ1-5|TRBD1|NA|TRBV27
CASSLGQVNQPQHF
TGTGCCAGCAGTTTAGGACAGGTGAATCAGCCCCAGCATTTT
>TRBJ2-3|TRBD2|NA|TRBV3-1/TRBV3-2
CASSPNFGLAGPRDTQYF
TGTGCCAGCAGCCCGAATTTTGGACTAGCGGGGCCACGGGATACGCAGTATTTT
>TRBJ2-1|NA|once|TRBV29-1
CSVLGDTRSYNEQFF
TGCAGCGTTTTAGGGGACACCCGATCCTACAATGAGCAGTTCTTC
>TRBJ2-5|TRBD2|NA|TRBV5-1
CASSRGTSGKETQYF
TGCGCCAGCAGTCGGGGGACTAGCGGTAAAGAGACCCAGTACTTC
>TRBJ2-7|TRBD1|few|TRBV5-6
CASSSDRDRGLEQYF
TGTGCCAGCAGCTCTGACCGGGACAGGGGGCTCGAGCAGTACTTC
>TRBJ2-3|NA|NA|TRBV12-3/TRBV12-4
CASSLAGTDTQYF
TGTGCCAGCAGTTTAGCCGGCACAGATACGCAGTATTTT
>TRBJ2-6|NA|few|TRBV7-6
CASSLAPGYEPSGANVLTF
TGTGCCAGCAGCTTAGCTCCGGGGTATGAGCCCTCTGGGGCCAACGTCCTGACTTTC
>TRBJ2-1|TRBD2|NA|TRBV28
CASSSPIAGGINEQFF
TGTGCCAGCAGTTCCCCCATAGCGGGAGGAATCAATGAGCAGTTCTTC
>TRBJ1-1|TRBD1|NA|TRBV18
CASSPSGQGTEAFF
TGTGCCAGCTCACCCTCGGGACAGGGAACTGAAGCTTTCTTT
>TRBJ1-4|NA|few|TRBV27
CASSPHQPSATNEKLFF
TGTGCCAGCAGCCCACACCAACCCAGTGCAACTAATGAAAAACTGTTTTTT
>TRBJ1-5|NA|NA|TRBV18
CASSQDLSRDQPQHF
TGTGCCAGCTCTCAGGACCTTTCGAGGGATCAGCCCCAGCATTTT
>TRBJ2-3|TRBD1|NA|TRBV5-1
CASSHGTVTDTQYF
TGCGCCAGCAGCCACGGGACAGTTACAGATACGCAGTATTTT
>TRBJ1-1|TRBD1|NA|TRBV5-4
CASSLGQGANLNTEAFF
TGTGCCAGCAGCTTGGGTCAGGGGGCTAACCTGAACACTGAAGCTTTCTTT
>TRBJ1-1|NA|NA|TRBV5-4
CASSLRQGMGTEAFF
TGTGCCAGCAGCTTGCGTCAGGGAATGGGCACTGAAGCTTTCTTT
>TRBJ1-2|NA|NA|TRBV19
CASSQGHYGYTF
TGTGCCAGTAGTCAGGGGCACTATGGCTACACCTTC
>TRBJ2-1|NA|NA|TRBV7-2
CASSLRPAGSGYNEQFF
TGTGCCAGCAGCTTAAGGCCGGCGGGTTCGGGGTACAATGAGCAGTTCTTC
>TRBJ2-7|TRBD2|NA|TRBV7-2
CASSRLAGALSEQYF
TGTGCCAGCAGCAGGCTAGCGGGAGCTCTAAGCGAGCAGTACTTC
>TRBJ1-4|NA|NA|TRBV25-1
CASSESGTPDEKLFF
TGTGCCAGCAGTGAATCAGGGACACCCGATGAAAAACTGTTTTTT
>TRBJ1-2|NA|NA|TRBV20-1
CSAGSSYGYTF
TGCAGTGCTGGCTCAAGTTATGGCTACACCTTC
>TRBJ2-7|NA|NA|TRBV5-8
CASSSGGKQYF
TGTGCCAGCAGCTCTGGGGGGAAGCAGTACTTC
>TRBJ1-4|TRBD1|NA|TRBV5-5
CASSGGQGVGSEKLFF
TGTGCCAGCAGCGGGGGACAGGGGGTCGGCAGTGAAAAACTGTTTTTT